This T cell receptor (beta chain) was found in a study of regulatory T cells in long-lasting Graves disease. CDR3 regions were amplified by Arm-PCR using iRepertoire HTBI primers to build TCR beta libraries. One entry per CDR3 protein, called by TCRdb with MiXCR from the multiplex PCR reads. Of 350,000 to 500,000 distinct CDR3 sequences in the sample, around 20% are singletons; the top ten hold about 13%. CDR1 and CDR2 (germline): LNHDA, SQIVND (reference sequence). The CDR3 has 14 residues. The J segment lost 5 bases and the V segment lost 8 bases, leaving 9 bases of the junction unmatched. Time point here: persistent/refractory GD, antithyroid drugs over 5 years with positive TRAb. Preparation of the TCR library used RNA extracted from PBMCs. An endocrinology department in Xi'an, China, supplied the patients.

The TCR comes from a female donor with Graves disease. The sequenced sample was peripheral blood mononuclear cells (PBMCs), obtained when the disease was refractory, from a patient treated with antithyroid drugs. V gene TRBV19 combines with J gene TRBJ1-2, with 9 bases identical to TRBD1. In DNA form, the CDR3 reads TGTGCCAGTTCGGGACAGGGCATCGGGTATGGCTACACCTTC. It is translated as CASSGQGIGYGYTF.